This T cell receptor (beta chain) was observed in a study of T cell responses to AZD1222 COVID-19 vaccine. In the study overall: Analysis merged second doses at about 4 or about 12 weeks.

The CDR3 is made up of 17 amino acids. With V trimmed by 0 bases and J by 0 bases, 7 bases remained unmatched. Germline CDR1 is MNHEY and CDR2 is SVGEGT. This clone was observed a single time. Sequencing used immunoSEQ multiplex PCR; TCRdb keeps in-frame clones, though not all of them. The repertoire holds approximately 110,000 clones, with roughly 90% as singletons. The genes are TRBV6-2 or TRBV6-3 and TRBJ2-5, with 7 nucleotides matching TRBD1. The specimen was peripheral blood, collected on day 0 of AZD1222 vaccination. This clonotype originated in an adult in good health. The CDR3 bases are TGTGCCAGCAGTTACTCTCCGGACAGGACGTACCAAGAGACCCAGTACTTC. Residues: CASSYSPDRTYQETQYF.